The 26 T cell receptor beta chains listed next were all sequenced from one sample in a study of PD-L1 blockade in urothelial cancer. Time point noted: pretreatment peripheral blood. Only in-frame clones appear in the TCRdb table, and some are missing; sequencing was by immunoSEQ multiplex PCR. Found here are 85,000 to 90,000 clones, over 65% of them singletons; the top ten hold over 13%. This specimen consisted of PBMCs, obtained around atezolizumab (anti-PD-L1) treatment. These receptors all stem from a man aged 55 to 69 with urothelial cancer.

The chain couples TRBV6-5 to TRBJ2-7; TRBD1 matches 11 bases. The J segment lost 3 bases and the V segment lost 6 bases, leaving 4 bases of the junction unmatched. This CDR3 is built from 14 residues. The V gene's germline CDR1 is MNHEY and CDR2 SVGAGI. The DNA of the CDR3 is TGTGCCAGCAGAGCCGGGACAGGGGGCTACGAGCAGTACTTC. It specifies CASRAGTGGYEQYF.

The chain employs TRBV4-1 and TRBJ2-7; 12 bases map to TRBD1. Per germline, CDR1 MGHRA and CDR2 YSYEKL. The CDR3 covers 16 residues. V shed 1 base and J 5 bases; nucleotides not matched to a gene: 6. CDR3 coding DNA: TGCGCCAGCAGCCAAGTACGGGGGACAGGGGGCAACGAGCAGTACTTC. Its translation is CASSQVRGTGGNEQYF.

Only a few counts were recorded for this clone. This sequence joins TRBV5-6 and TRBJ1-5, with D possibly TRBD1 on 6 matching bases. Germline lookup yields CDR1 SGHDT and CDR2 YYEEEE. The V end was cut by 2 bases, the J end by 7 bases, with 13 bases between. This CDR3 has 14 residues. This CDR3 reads CASSFKTGRQPQHF. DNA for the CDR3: TGTGCCAGCAGCTTCAAGACAGGCCGGCAGCCCCAGCATTTT. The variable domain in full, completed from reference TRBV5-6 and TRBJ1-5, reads DAGVTQSPTHLIKTRGQQVTLRCSPKSGHDTVSWYQQALGQGPQFIFQYYEEEERQRGNFPDRFSGHQFPNYSSELNVNALLLGDSALYLCASSFKTGRQPQHFGDGTRLSIL.

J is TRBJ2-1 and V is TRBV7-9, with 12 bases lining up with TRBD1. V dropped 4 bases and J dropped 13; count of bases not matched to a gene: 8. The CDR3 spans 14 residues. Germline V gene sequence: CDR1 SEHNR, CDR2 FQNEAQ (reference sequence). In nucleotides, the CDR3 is TGTGCCAGCAGCTCCGGGACAGGGGGCCGAAAACAGTTCTTC. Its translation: CASSSGTGGRKQFF.

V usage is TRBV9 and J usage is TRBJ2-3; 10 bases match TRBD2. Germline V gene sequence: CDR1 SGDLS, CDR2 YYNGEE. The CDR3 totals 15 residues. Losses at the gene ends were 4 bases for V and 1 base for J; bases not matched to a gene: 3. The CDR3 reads CASSPGLAGTDTQYF. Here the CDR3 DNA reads TGTGCCAGCAGCCCAGGACTAGCGGGCACAGATACGCAGTATTTT.

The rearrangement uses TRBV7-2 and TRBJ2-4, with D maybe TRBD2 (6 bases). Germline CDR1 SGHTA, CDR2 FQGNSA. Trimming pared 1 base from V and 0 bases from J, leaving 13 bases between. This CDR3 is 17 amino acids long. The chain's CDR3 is CASSLDPPGLAKNIQYF. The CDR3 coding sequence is TGTGCCAGCAGCTTAGATCCTCCGGGACTAGCCAAAAACATTCAGTACTTC.

CDR3 sequence (DNA): TGTGCCAGTTCGCGGGGCTCGGGCACTGAAGCTTTCTTT. Its translation: CASSRGSGTEAFF. The chain has TRBV18 and TRBJ1-1, with a possible D match to TRBD1 (5 bases). The CDR3 has 13 amino acids. From germline, CDR1 is KGHSH and CDR2 LQKENI. Trimming left V 9 bases short and J 4 bases short, with 15 bases between.

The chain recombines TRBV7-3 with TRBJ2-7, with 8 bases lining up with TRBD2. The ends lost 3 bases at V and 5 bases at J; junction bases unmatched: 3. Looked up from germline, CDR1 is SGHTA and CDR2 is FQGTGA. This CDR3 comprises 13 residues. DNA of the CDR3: TGTGCCAGCAGCTTCGCGGGAGGAAACGAGCAGTACTTC. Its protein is CASSFAGGNEQYF. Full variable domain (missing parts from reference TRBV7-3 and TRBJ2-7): GAGVSQTPSNKVTEKGKYVELRCDPISGHTALYWYRQSLGQGPEFLIYFQGTGAADDSGLPNDRFFAVRPEGSVSTLKIQRTERGDSAVYLCASSFAGGNEQYFGPGTRLTVT.

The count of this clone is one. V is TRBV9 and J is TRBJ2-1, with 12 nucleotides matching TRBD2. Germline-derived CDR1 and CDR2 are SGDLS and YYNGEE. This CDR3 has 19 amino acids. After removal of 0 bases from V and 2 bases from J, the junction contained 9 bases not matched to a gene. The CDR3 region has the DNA TGTGCCAGCAGCGTAGAGGGACTAGCGGGTACCCCGGCCTACAATGAGCAGTTCTTC. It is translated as CASSVEGLAGTPAYNEQFF.

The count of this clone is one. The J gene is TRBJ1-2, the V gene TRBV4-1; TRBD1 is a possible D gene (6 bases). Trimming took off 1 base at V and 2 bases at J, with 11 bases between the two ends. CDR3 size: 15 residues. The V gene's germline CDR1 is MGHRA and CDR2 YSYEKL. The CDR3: CASSQGLGANYGYTF. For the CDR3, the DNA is TGCGCCAGCAGCCAAGGGTTGGGGGCGAACTATGGCTACACCTTC.

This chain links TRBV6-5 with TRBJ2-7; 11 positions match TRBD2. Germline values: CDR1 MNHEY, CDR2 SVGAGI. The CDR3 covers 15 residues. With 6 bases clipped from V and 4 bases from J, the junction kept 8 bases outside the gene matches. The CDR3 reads CASRPPGLAVYEQYF. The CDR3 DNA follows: TGTGCCAGCAGACCCCCGGGACTAGCGGTATACGAGCAGTACTTC.

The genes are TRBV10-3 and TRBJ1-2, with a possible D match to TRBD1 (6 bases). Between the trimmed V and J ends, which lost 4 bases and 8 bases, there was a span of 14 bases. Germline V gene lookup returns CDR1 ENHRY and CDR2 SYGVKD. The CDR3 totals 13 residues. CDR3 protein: CAISGGLPGGYTF. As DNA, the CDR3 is TGTGCCATCAGTGGGGGGCTCCCTGGGGGCTACACCTTC.

Here the CDR3 DNA reads TGTGCCAGCAGCTTAGGAGCGACTAGCGGGAGGGCGTGGTTTTACGAGCAGTACTTC. This encodes CASSLGATSGRAWFYEQYF. The genes are TRBV7-9 and TRBJ2-7; 14 bases match TRBD2. J lost 4 bases, V lost 1 base, and 12 bases had no gene match. The CDR3 runs 19 residues. Germline V gene sequence: CDR1 SEHNR, CDR2 FQNEAQ (reference sequence).

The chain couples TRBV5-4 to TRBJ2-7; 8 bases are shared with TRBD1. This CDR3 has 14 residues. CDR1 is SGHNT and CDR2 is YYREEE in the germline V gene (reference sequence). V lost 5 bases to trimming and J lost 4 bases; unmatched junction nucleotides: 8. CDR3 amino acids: CASRSGGAGYEQYF. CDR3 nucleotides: TGTGCCAGCAGGTCAGGGGGCGCGGGTTACGAGCAGTACTTC.

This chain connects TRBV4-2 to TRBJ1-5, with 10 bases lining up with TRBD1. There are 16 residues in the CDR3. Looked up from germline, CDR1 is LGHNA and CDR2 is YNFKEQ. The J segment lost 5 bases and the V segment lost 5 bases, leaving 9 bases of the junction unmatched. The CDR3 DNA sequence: TGTGCCAGCAGCTATGCCGGGACAGGGGTCGATCAGCCCCAGCATTTT. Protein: CASSYAGTGVDQPQHF.

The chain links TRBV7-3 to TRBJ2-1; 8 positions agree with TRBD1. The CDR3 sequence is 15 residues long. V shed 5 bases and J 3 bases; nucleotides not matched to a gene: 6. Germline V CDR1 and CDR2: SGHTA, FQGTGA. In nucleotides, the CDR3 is TGTGCCAGCAGCACGGCGGACAGGGACTACAATGAGCAGTTCTTC. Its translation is CASSTADRDYNEQFF.

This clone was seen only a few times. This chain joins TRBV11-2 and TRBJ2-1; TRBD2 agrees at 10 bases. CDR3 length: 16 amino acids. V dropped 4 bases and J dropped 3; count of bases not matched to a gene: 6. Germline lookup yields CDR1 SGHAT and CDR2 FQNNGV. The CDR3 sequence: CASSSLTSGIYNEQFF. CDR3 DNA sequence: TGTGCCAGCAGCTCCCTCACTAGCGGGATCTACAATGAGCAGTTCTTC.

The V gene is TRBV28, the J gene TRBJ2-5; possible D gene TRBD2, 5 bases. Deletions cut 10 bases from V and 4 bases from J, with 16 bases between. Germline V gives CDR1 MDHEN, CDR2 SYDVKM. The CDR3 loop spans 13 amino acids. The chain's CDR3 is CATRDSGVETQYF. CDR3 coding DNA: TGTGCCACCCGGGATTCGGGTGTAGAGACCCAGTACTTC.

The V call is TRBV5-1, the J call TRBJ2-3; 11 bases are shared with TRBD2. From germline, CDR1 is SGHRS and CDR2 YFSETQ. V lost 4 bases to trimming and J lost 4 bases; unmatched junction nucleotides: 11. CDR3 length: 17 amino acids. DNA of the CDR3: TGCGCCAGCAGCACCAGACTAGCGGGGAGAGGTGCAGATACGCAGTATTTT. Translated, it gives CASSTRLAGRGADTQYF.

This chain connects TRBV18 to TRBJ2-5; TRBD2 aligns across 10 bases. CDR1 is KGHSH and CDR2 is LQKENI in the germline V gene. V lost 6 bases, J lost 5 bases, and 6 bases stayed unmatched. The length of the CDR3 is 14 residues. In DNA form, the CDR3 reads TGTGCCAGCTCTACTAGCGGGGCCGACGAGACCCAGTACTTC. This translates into CASSTSGADETQYF.

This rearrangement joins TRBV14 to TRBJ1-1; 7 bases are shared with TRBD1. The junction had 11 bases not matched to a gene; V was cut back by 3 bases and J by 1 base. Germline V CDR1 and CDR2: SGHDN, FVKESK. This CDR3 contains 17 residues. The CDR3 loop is CASSHEPRQGPNTEAFF. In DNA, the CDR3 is TGTGCCAGCAGCCACGAGCCTCGACAGGGACCGAACACTGAAGCTTTCTTT. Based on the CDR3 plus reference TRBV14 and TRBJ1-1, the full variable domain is EAGVTQFPSHSVIEKGQTVTLRCDPISGHDNLYWYRRVMGKEIKFLLHFVKESKQDESGMPNNRFLAERTGGTYSTLKVQPAELEDSGVYFCASSHEPRQGPNTEAFFGQGTRLTVV.

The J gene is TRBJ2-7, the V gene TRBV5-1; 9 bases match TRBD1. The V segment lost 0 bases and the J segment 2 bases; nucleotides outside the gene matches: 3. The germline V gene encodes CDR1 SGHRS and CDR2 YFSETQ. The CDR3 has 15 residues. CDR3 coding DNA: TGCGCCAGCAGCTTGGATGGGACAGGGACCTACGAGCAGTACTTC. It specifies CASSLDGTGTYEQYF.

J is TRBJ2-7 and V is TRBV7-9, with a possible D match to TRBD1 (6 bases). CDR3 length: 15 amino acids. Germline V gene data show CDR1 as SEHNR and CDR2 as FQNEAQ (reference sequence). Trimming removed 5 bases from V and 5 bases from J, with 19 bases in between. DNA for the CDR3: TGTGCCAGCAGCCCCCGTTCACAGGGTTCCAACGAGCAGTACTTC. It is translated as CASSPRSQGSNEQYF.

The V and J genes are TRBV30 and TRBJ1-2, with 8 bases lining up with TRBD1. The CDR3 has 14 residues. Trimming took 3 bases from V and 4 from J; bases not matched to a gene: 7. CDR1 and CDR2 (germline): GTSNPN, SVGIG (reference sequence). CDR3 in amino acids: CAWRERTGSYGYTF. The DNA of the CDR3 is TGTGCCTGGAGAGAACGGACAGGGAGCTATGGCTACACCTTC.

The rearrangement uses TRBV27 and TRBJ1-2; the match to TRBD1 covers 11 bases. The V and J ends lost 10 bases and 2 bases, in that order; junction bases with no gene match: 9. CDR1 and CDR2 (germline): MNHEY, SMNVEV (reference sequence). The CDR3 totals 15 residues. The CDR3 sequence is CATYAGTGGNYGYTF. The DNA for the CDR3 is TGTGCCACCTATGCCGGGACAGGGGGGAACTATGGCTACACCTTC.

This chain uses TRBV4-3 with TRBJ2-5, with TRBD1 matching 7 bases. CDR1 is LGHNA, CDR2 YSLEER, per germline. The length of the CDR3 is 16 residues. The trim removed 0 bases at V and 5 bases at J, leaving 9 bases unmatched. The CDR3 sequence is CASSQDGKGAWETQYF. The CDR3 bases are TGCGCCAGCAGCCAAGATGGCAAGGGGGCCTGGGAGACCCAGTACTTC.